Listed below are T cell receptor beta chains from one sample, sequenced in a study of blood T cell repertoires in COVID-19. Sequenced by immunoSEQ multiplex PCR; TCRdb stores in-frame clones only, minus some. This table holds 110,000 to 150,000 clones, over 80% found once. Sequencing was done on a sample of peripheral blood. These receptors originate from an elderly woman with acute or convalescent COVID-19. Both conserved end residues are trimmed from each CDR3.

j_call: TRBJ2-1; v_call: TRBV5-1; cdr3_aa: ASSLARDRVIDEQF
j_call: TRBJ1-5; v_call: TRBV5-4; cdr3_aa: ASSYSGTGGFDQPQH
j_call: TRBJ2-7; v_call: TRBV5-1; cdr3_aa: ASSPTGQVGYEQY
j_call: TRBJ1-2; v_call: TRBV9; cdr3_aa: ASSVAPLNAYGYT
j_call: TRBJ1-2; v_call: TRBV19; cdr3_aa: ASKDRGRGFSDGYT
j_call: TRBJ2-3; v_call: TRBV30; cdr3_aa: AWSVPGGRYTQY
j_call: TRBJ1-4; v_call: TRBV7-7; cdr3_aa: ASSLTLQGADATNEKLF
j_call: TRBJ1-2; v_call: TRBV3-1/TRBV3-2; cdr3_aa: ASSQAYGYT
j_call: TRBJ1-1; v_call: TRBV9; cdr3_aa: ASSVTGNTEAF
j_call: TRBJ1-1; v_call: TRBV19; cdr3_aa: ASNELGQGKTEAF
j_call: TRBJ2-2; v_call: TRBV24-1; cdr3_aa: ATSDFLRNRLNTGELF
j_call: TRBJ1-3; v_call: TRBV7-2; cdr3_aa: ASSPGQSSGNTIY
j_call: TRBJ1-1; v_call: TRBV5-1; cdr3_aa: ASTWETGVNTEAF
j_call: TRBJ2-3; v_call: TRBV4-2; cdr3_aa: ASSQQGQGDTDTQY
j_call: TRBJ1-1; v_call: TRBV6-5; cdr3_aa: ASSTGQGTEAF
j_call: TRBJ1-1; v_call: TRBV19; cdr3_aa: ASSPNSGTNTEAF
j_call: TRBJ1-2; v_call: TRBV6-6; cdr3_aa: ASSYSNPGSYGYT
j_call: TRBJ1-3; v_call: TRBV11-2; cdr3_aa: ASSFGHRASGNTIY
j_call: TRBJ2-1; v_call: TRBV6-5; cdr3_aa: ASSYPRGGLGNEQF
j_call: TRBJ2-1; v_call: TRBV2; cdr3_aa: ASSGTGEDNEQF
j_call: TRBJ2-5; v_call: TRBV9; cdr3_aa: ASSVAYSGGETQY
j_call: TRBJ2-1; v_call: TRBV5-1; cdr3_aa: ASSSQPPGTGGNEQF
j_call: TRBJ2-5; v_call: TRBV7-3; cdr3_aa: ASSLRASGTSETQY
j_call: TRBJ1-2; v_call: TRBV30; cdr3_aa: AWTTGNYGYT
j_call: TRBJ1-4; v_call: TRBV9; cdr3_aa: ASSVGQGRSYNEKLF
j_call: TRBJ2-3; v_call: TRBV5-4; cdr3_aa: ASSSKREENTDTQY
j_call: TRBJ2-3; v_call: TRBV18; cdr3_aa: ASSLDREVGTDTQY
j_call: TRBJ1-1; v_call: TRBV5-1; cdr3_aa: ASSLAQGGEAF
j_call: TRBJ2-7; v_call: TRBV4-1; cdr3_aa: ASSQETLGGQGPPRFYEQY
j_call: TRBJ1-6; v_call: TRBV6-6; cdr3_aa: ASSGQINSPLH
j_call: TRBJ1-2; v_call: TRBV27; cdr3_aa: ASPKQGAIDYGYT
j_call: TRBJ2-1; v_call: TRBV25-1; cdr3_aa: ASKSTNRGQEQF